This T cell receptor (beta chain) comes out of a study of blood T cell repertoires in COVID-19. Looking at the study overall: Italy, Spain and the United States were the sources of the convalescent and acute COVID-19 samples. T cells, B-cell-depleted T cells, or PBMCs supplied cDNA or gDNA.

Patients in Seattle were enrolled during active infection, then followed longitudinally. As originally analysed: Estimates of nucleated cell counts were drawn from the amplification of reference gene primers. The repertoire was sequenced with immunoSEQ multiplex PCR; TCRdb's copy has only in-frame clones and lacks some. For V, J and clone size, that table is used; D and trimming come from the DNA. The table shows 150,000 to 200,000 clones, with about 83% occurring only once. CDR3 size: 15 residues. V shed 3 bases and J 5 bases; nucleotides not matched to a gene: 6. Germline CDR1 and CDR2: KGHDR and SFDVKD.

This sequence originates from a woman over 75 with COVID-19, enrolled during active disease. Sequenced input: peripheral blood. This chain uses TRBV24-1 with TRBJ2-7, with 10 bases matching TRBD1. The CDR3, as DNA: TGTGCCACCAGTGATGCTGCCGGGACAGGGGACGAGCAGTACTTC. Amino acid sequence: CATSDAAGTGDEQYF.